One and the same sample provided the 32 T cell receptor beta chains below, sequenced in a study of blood T cell repertoires in COVID-19. TCRdb's table, derived via immunoSEQ multiplex PCR, lists solely in-frame clones and lacks some. The sample lists under 500,000 clones; around 88% were seen once. Source material: peripheral blood. The receptors were sampled from a woman aged 25 to 39 with acute or convalescent COVID-19.

The chain joins TRBV6-5 to TRBJ2-7; 8 nucleotides match TRBD1. CDR3 size: 14 residues. The germline V gene has CDR1 MNHEY and CDR2 SVGAGI. V shed 1 base, J shed 4 bases, and the junction held 3 bases outside the gene matches. CDR3 nucleotides: TGTGCCAGCAGTTACTTCAGGGGGCAGTACGAGCAGTACTTC. This sequence encodes CASSYFRGQYEQYF.

The V gene is TRBV7-9, the J gene TRBJ2-5; D gene ambiguous. The CDR3 consists of 14 residues. Germline V gene data show CDR1 as SEHNR and CDR2 as FQNEAQ (reference sequence). V was shortened by 0 bases and J by 1 base, with 6 bases between the two germline ends. CDR3 sequence reads: CASSLAGSQETQYF. The CDR3 DNA follows: TGTGCCAGCAGCTTAGCGGGCAGCCAAGAGACCCAGTACTTC.

This clone has only one observation. The J gene is TRBJ2-1, the V gene TRBV5-1, with 7 bases fitting TRBD1. CDR3 size: 15 residues. The germline V gene encodes CDR1 SGHRS and CDR2 YFSETQ. V shed 0 bases, J shed 4 bases, and the junction held 4 bases outside the gene matches. DNA for the CDR3: TGCGCCAGCAGCTTGGGAGACAGGGAATACAATGAGCAGTTCTTC. Its protein product is CASSLGDREYNEQFF.

This chain links TRBV9 with TRBJ2-3, with 8 bases that match TRBD2. The CDR3 runs to 17 residues. V trimming: 0 bases; J trimming: 2 bases; junction bases outside the gene matches: 8. The germline V gene encodes CDR1 SGDLS and CDR2 YYNGEE. The CDR3 is CASSVAPRGANTDTQYF. DNA of the CDR3: TGTGCCAGCAGCGTAGCTCCGCGGGGGGCAAACACAGATACGCAGTATTTT.

The rearrangement links TRBV5-5 to TRBJ1-5; D is unresolved. The CDR3 consists of 13 residues. V was trimmed by 2 bases and J by 4 bases, leaving 7 bases between them. Germline V CDR1 and CDR2: SGHKS, YYEKEE (reference sequence). This CDR3 is CASSFRFNQPQHF. In nucleotides, the CDR3 is TGTGCCAGCAGCTTCCGGTTTAATCAGCCCCAGCATTTT. The full variable domain, completed using reference TRBV5-5 and TRBJ1-5, is DAGVTQSPTHLIKTRGQQVTLRCSPISGHKSVSWYQQVLGQGPQFIFQYYEKEERGRGNFPDRFSARQFPNYSSELNVNALLLGDSALYLCASSFRFNQPQHFGDGTRLSIL.

This clone was observed a single time. V and J are TRBV12-5 and TRBJ2-7, with 10 bases lining up with TRBD2. Germline V gene data show CDR1 as LGHNT and CDR2 as FRNRAP. V was pared by 0 bases and J by 3 bases, with 5 bases of the junction left unmatched. The length of the CDR3 is 16 residues. This CDR3 reads CASGLVLSSGGYEQYF. Here the CDR3 DNA reads TGTGCTAGTGGTTTGGTACTCTCTAGCGGGGGCTACGAGCAGTACTTC.

With respect to this clone: Additional DNA sequences in this sample encode the identical CDR3. V gene TRBV9 combines with J gene TRBJ1-1; D unclear. Trimming cost V 2 bases and J 5 bases, with 10 bases left between them. CDR3 size: 13 residues. Germline CDR1 reads SGDLS; CDR2 reads YYNGEE. CDR3 sequence (DNA): TGTGCCAGCAGCGTGGGTAGCAATACTGAAGCTTTCTTT. As protein: CASSVGSNTEAFF. Together with reference TRBV9 and TRBJ1-1, the CDR3 gives the full variable domain: DSGVTQTPKHLITATGQRVTLRCSPRSGDLSVYWYQQSLDQGLQFLIQYYNGEERAKGNILERFSAQQFPDLHSELNLSSLELGDSALYFCASSVGSNTEAFFGQGTRLTVV.

The V and J genes are TRBV28 and TRBJ1-1, with 8 bases that match TRBD1. The CDR3 consists of 16 residues. Trimming took 4 bases from V and 4 from J; bases not matched to a gene: 11. Germline assignment: CDR1 MDHEN and CDR2 SYDVKM. The chain's CDR3 is CASSYRDRTLGTEAFF. The CDR3 coding sequence is TGTGCCAGCAGTTATAGGGACAGGACCCTGGGCACTGAAGCTTTCTTT.

The genes are TRBV4-2 and TRBJ2-1, with 8 bases aligning to TRBD2. CDR1 and CDR2 (germline): LGHNA, YNFKEQ. J gave up 4 bases and V 3 bases, and 5 bases lay outside the gene matches. This CDR3 is 15 amino acids long. Here the CDR3 reads CASSHGTRLYNEQFF. The CDR3 bases are TGTGCCAGCAGCCACGGGACTAGACTGTACAATGAGCAGTTCTTC.

V usage is TRBV5-1 and J usage is TRBJ2-7, with a possible D match to TRBD1 (6 bases). CDR1 is SGHRS, CDR2 YFSETQ, per germline. V was shortened by 2 bases and J by 3 bases, with 15 bases between the two germline ends. The CDR3 length is 15 residues. CDR3 loop: CASSFTGRSFYEQYF. CDR3 in DNA: TGCGCCAGCAGCTTTACAGGGAGATCCTTCTACGAGCAGTACTTC.

The table lists this clone with many counts. The CDR3 sequence is CASSDRRFSNQPQHF. The CDR3 nucleotides are TGTGCCAGCAGTGATCGGCGGTTTAGCAATCAGCCCCAGCATTTT. The chain carries TRBV2 and TRBJ1-5; D is undetermined. Germline V gene data show CDR1 as SNHLY and CDR2 as FYNNEI. The CDR3 is 15 amino acids. Trimming removed 3 bases from V and 0 bases from J, with 9 bases in between.

The chain couples TRBV3-1 (or the pseudogene TRBV3-2) to TRBJ2-7, with 15 bases identical to TRBD2. This CDR3 comprises 14 residues. Germline CDR1 LGHDT, CDR2 YNNKEL (reference sequence). J lost 6 bases, V lost 5 bases, and 2 bases had no gene match. CDR3 in DNA: TGTGCCAGCAGCGGACTAGCGGGGGGGCTCGAGCAGTACTTC. Encoded protein: CASSGLAGGLEQYF.

The chain joins TRBV5-1 to TRBJ2-5; 8 nucleotides line up with TRBD1. Trimming cost V 2 bases and J 3 bases; bases outside gene matches: 6. CDR1 is SGHRS and CDR2 is YFSETQ in the germline V gene. The CDR3 loop spans 15 amino acids. CDR3 amino acids: CASSFRWTGKETQYF. The DNA for the CDR3 is TGCGCCAGCAGCTTCCGGTGGACAGGGAAAGAGACCCAGTACTTC. The full variable domain, with the rest looked up from reference TRBV5-1 and TRBJ2-5, is KAGVTQTPRYLIKTRGQQVTLSCSPISGHRSVSWYQQTPGQGLQFLFEYFSETQRNKGNFPGRFSGRQFSNSRSEMNVSTLELGDSALYLCASSFRWTGKETQYFGPGTRLLVL.

This chain joins TRBV19 and TRBJ2-3, with D possibly TRBD1 on 6 matching bases. With 4 bases removed from V and 0 bases from J, the gap between germline ends came to 11 bases. Germline V CDR1 and CDR2: LNHDA, SQIVND (reference sequence). The CDR3 sequence is 15 residues long. The CDR3 protein is CASSKRQVSTDTQYF. Written as DNA, the CDR3 is TGTGCCAGTAGTAAGCGACAGGTTAGCACAGATACGCAGTATTTT.

V is TRBV12-3 or TRBV12-4 and J is TRBJ2-5; 9 bases are shared with TRBD1. The trim removed 7 bases at V and 5 bases at J, leaving 5 bases unmatched. This CDR3 comprises 13 residues. The CDR3 DNA sequence: TGTGCCAGCACGCTGACAGGGGGGGAGACCCAGTACTTC. Amino acid sequence: CASTLTGGETQYF.

V gene TRBV12-3 or TRBV12-4 combines with J gene TRBJ2-5, with 7 bases matching TRBD2. The V gene end was trimmed by 0 bases and the J gene end by 5 bases; junction bases not matched to a gene: 0. The CDR3 contains 13 residues. The CDR3 here is CASSLAGGETQYF. Here the CDR3 DNA reads TGTGCCAGCAGTTTAGCCGGGGGGGAGACCCAGTACTTC.

The V and J genes are TRBV7-8 and TRBJ1-5, with D tentatively TRBD1 (6 bases). From germline, CDR1 is SGHVS and CDR2 FQNEAQ. With 3 bases removed from V and 2 bases from J, the gap between germline ends came to 11 bases. This CDR3 region has 15 residues. The CDR3 DNA reads as TGTGCCAGCAGCTTGAATCGACAGGGCAATCAGCCCCAGCATTTT. This codes for CASSLNRQGNQPQHF.

This chain joins TRBV5-1 and TRBJ2-5; 8 positions match TRBD2. The germline CDR1 and CDR2 sequences are SGHRS and YFSETQ. The CDR3 runs 14 residues. V gave up 1 base and J gave up 4 bases; unmatched junction bases: 3. CDR3 DNA sequence: TGCGCCAGCAGCTTGTCGGGGGGGCGAGAGACCCAGTACTTC. Its translation is CASSLSGGRETQYF.

The chain couples TRBV29-1 to TRBJ1-2, with TRBD1 matching over 7 bases. Germline V gives CDR1 SQVTM, CDR2 ANQGSEA. Unmatched junction bases numbered 5, after V lost 7 bases and J lost 6 bases. The length of the CDR3 is 11 residues. The CDR3 is CSAGTDNGYTF. DNA of the CDR3: TGCAGCGCCGGGACAGATAATGGCTACACCTTC. The variable domain in full, completed from reference TRBV29-1 and TRBJ1-2, reads SAVISQKPSRDICQRGTSLTIQCQVDSQVTMMFWYRQQPGQSLTLIATANQGSEATYESGFVIDKFPISRPNLTFSTLTVSNMSPEDSSIYLCSAGTDNGYTFGSGTRLTVV.

V usage is TRBV4-2 and J usage is TRBJ2-2; D not resolved. The CDR3 contains 15 residues. V shed 0 bases and J shed 3 bases, with 8 bases lying between them. Germline assignment: CDR1 LGHNA and CDR2 YNFKEQ. CDR3: CASSQDVLDTGELFF. The CDR3 DNA follows: TGTGCCAGCAGCCAAGATGTACTTGACACCGGGGAGCTGTTTTTT.

The chain is built from TRBV30 and TRBJ1-2; 9 bases are shared with TRBD1. J was trimmed by 0 bases and V by 0 bases; bases with no gene match: 14. The CDR3 is made up of 19 amino acids. Germline V gives CDR1 GTSNPN, CDR2 SVGIG (reference sequence). DNA of the CDR3: TGTGCCTGGAGTGTACTCCGGTCCGGACAGGGGAACACTAACTATGGCTACACCTTC. Encoded protein: CAWSVLRSGQGNTNYGYTF.

The V and J genes are TRBV5-8 and TRBJ2-3; 8 nucleotides agree with TRBD2. This CDR3 comprises 16 residues. V was pared by 2 bases and J by 3 bases, with 8 bases of the junction left unmatched. Per the germline V gene, CDR1 is SGHTS and CDR2 is YDEGEE. The CDR3 region is CASSFGLAGPTDTQYF. The CDR3 coding sequence is TGTGCCAGCAGCTTTGGGCTAGCGGGCCCGACAGATACGCAGTATTTT.

This chain joins TRBV28 and TRBJ1-1; no definite D call. CDR1 MDHEN and CDR2 SYDVKM come from the germline V gene. V gave up 7 bases and J gave up 1 base, with 7 bases separating them. CDR3 length: 12 amino acids. CDR3 sequence (DNA): TGTGCCAGCACCACACAGAACACTGAAGCTTTCTTT. Residues: CASTTQNTEAFF. Full variable domain (outside the CDR3, taken from reference TRBV28 and TRBJ1-1): DVKVTQSSRYLVKRTGEKVFLECVQDMDHENMFWYRQDPGLGLRLIYFSYDVKMKEKGDIPEGYSVSREKKERFSLILESASTNQTSMYLCASTTQNTEAFFGQGTRLTVV.

The V and J genes are TRBV6-1 and TRBJ2-3; 7 bases fit TRBD2. V was pared by 3 bases and J by 2 bases, with 5 bases of the junction left unmatched. The CDR3 is 15 amino acids. Germline V gene data show CDR1 as MNHNS and CDR2 as SASEGT. The CDR3 DNA reads TGTGCCAGCAGTGACGAGCGGGGCCCCACAGATACGCAGTATTTT. Its protein is CASSDERGPTDTQYF.

This sequence joins TRBV4-1 and TRBJ2-3; 8 bases map to TRBD1. The CDR3 totals 14 residues. V gave up 3 bases and J gave up 3 bases; unmatched junction bases: 2. From germline, CDR1 is MGHRA and CDR2 YSYEKL. CDR3 coding DNA: TGCGCCAGCAGCCAGGACAGGGCTACAGATACGCAGTATTTT. Translating it yields CASSQDRATDTQYF.

The CDR3 region has the DNA TGTGCCAGCAGCCAAGTTCAGGGGGAGTTTGGCTACACCTTC. Protein sequence: CASSQVQGEFGYTF. The chain carries TRBV3-1 (or the pseudogene TRBV3-2) and TRBJ1-2; the match to TRBD1 covers 7 bases. In germline, CDR1 is LGHDT, CDR2 YNNKEL (reference sequence). V was clipped by 1 base and J by 7 bases; unmatched bases: 6. This CDR3 has 14 amino acids.

The rearrangement links TRBV6-6 to TRBJ2-1; maybe TRBD2 (6 bases). The CDR3 extends over 13 amino acids. Germline V CDR1 and CDR2: MNHNY, SVGAGI (reference sequence). V was cut by 2 bases and J by 14 bases, with 16 bases left in between. The CDR3 nucleotides read TGTGCCAGCAGTTACGTTGTCGGAGGGGAGGAGTTCTTC. This encodes CASSYVVGGEEFF.

The chain recombines TRBV11-1 with TRBJ1-1; D is undetermined. Germline V gene sequence: CDR1 SGHAT, CDR2 FQDESV (reference sequence). V lost 1 base to trimming and J lost 4 bases, with 10 bases between them. The CDR3 is 14 amino acids. CDR3 sequence reads: CASSLGSRVTEAFF. CDR3 DNA sequence: TGTGCCAGCAGCTTAGGCTCGAGGGTCACTGAAGCTTTCTTT.

V usage is TRBV14 and J usage is TRBJ2-3; perhaps TRBD1 as D (5 bases). In germline, CDR1 is SGHDN, CDR2 FVKESK. The V end lost 3 bases, the J end lost 9 bases, and 13 bases lay between the germline ends. The CDR3 length is 13 residues. The CDR3 sequence: CASSQSDSRTQYF. CDR3 nucleotides: TGTGCCAGCAGCCAGTCAGACAGCCGGACGCAGTATTTT.

V usage is TRBV4-1 and J usage is TRBJ1-2, with 9 positions matching TRBD1. This CDR3 spans 16 amino acids. J lost 4 bases, V lost 3 bases, and 9 bases had no gene match. In germline, CDR1 is MGHRA, CDR2 YSYEKL. The CDR3 DNA sequence: TGCGCCAGCAGCCACGTTACAGGGGGCCGCGGCTATGGCTACACCTTC. It codes for CASSHVTGGRGYGYTF.

V is TRBV29-1 and J is TRBJ1-1; D is undetermined. Germline assignment: CDR1 SQVTM and CDR2 ANQGSEA. V lost 1 base to trimming and J lost 6 bases, with 15 bases between them. The CDR3 runs to 14 residues. This CDR3 reads CSVEVMEVTAEAFF. DNA for the CDR3: TGCAGCGTTGAAGTGATGGAGGTAACGGCTGAAGCTTTCTTT.

This CDR3 is CASSLSPTEAFF. The CDR3 DNA reads TGTGCCAGCAGTTTAAGCCCGACTGAAGCTTTCTTT. The J gene is TRBJ1-1, the V gene TRBV12-3 or TRBV12-4; no reliable D call. V was shortened by 2 bases and J by 5 bases, with 6 bases between the two germline ends. The CDR3 is made up of 12 amino acids.